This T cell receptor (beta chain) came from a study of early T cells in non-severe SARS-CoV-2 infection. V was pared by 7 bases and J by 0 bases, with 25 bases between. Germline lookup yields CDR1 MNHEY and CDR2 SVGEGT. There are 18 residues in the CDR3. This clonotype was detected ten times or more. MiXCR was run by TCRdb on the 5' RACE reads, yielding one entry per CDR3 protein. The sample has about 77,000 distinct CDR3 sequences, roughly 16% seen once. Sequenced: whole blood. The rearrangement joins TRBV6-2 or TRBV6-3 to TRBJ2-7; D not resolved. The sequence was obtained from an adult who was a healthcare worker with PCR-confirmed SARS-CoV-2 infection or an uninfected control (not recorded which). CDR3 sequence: CASTVKDNFGRSSYEQYF. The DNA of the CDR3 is TGTGCCAGCACCGTTAAGGATAATTTCGGGCGGAGCTCCTACGAGCAGTACTTC.